The rows below give T cell receptor beta chains drawn from one sample of a study of beta chain features in type 1 diabetes. Generated by immunoSEQ multiplex PCR, the TCRdb table keeps only in-frame clones and is missing some. The sample lists about 650,000 clones, roughly an eighth occurring once. The sample consisted of naive CD4+ T cells from blood. These receptors all come from a man between 25 and 39 years old with type 1 diabetes. Both conserved end residues are part of each CDR3. A D gene is named only where the DNA matches it firmly. A row's size may be missing; if present it is once, few, many or a size class.

v_call,clone_size,d_call,j_call,cdr3_aa,cdr3_nt
TRBV9,few,NA,TRBJ2-5,CASSRERETQYF,TGTGCCAGCAGTCGGGAGAGAGAGACCCAGTACTTC
TRBV25-1,NA,NA,TRBJ1-4,CASSAAQGRNEKLFF,TGTGCCAGCAGTGCGGCTCAGGGGCGGAATGAAAAACTGTTTTTT
TRBV5-4,few,NA,TRBJ2-5,CASSLGGDLRETQYF,TGTGCCAGCAGCTTAGGTGGGGACCTGAGGGAGACCCAGTACTTC
TRBV18,NA,TRBD1,TRBJ2-7,CASSPTGGYEQYF,TGTGCCAGCTCACCAACAGGGGGCTACGAGCAGTACTTC
TRBV4-3,few,NA,TRBJ2-2,CASSQESSANTGELFF,TGCGCCAGCAGCCAAGAGTCTAGCGCGAACACCGGGGAGCTGTTTTTT
TRBV7-2,NA,NA,TRBJ2-4,CASSLGDSSVAIQYF,TGTGCCAGCAGCTTAGGAGACAGCTCGGTGGCCATTCAGTACTTC
TRBV4-3,few,NA,TRBJ2-1,CASSQGAGPITYNEQFF,TGCGCCAGCAGCCAAGGAGCAGGGCCCATCACCTACAATGAGCAGTTCTTC
TRBV2,NA,NA,TRBJ1-2,CASSEQKNNYGYTF,TGTGCCAGCAGTGAACAGAAGAATAACTATGGCTACACCTTC
TRBV5-1,NA,TRBD1,TRBJ1-4,CASSSTGTGAEKLFF,TGCGCCAGCAGCTCAACCGGGACAGGGGCGGAAAAACTGTTTTTT
TRBV25-1,few,NA,TRBJ1-5,CASSGGGQPQHF,TGTGCCAGCAGTGGAGGGGGTCAGCCCCAGCATTTT
TRBV5-4,few,TRBD1,TRBJ1-2,CASSLEWTGGGYTF,TGTGCCAGCAGCTTGGAATGGACAGGGGGAGGCTACACCTTC
TRBV7-9,few,NA,TRBJ1-1,CASSFYRENTEAFF,TGTGCCAGCAGCTTTTACAGGGAGAACACTGAAGCTTTCTTT
TRBV4-3,NA,NA,TRBJ1-2,CASSQYLQSNYGYTF,TGCGCCAGCAGCCAGTACTTACAGAGTAACTATGGCTACACCTTC
TRBV15,NA,TRBD1,TRBJ1-4,CATRQGSATNEKLFF,TGTGCCACAAGACAGGGCTCCGCAACTAATGAAAAACTGTTTTTT
TRBV7-9,NA,TRBD1,TRBJ1-2,CASSVGTDAGYTF,TGTGCCAGCAGCGTCGGGACAGACGCTGGCTACACCTTC
TRBV19,NA,NA,TRBJ2-3,CASSIGAPGHKAQYF,TGTGCCAGTAGTATAGGCGCGCCGGGACACAAAGCGCAGTATTTT
TRBV18,NA,NA,TRBJ1-1,CASSPPLRKNTEAFF,TGTGCCAGCTCACCACCCCTGAGAAAGAACACTGAAGCTTTCTTT